This T cell receptor (beta chain) is drawn from a study of T cell responses to AZD1222 COVID-19 vaccine. Germline loops: CDR1 SGDLS, CDR2 YYNGEE. The trim removed 4 bases at V and 1 base at J, leaving 8 bases unmatched. CDR3 length: 18 amino acids. As to this clone: Its specificity is not known.

Repertoires were generated with immunoSEQ multiplex PCR, while TCRdb's copy carries only in-frame clones and drops some. The sample contains more than 80,000 clones, 80% to 90% of which appear only once. Overall study findings and caveats: The repertoires were collected only after the peak T cell response. Most donors were white British and more were female, and clonal diversity was possibly underestimated.

The chain combines TRBV9 with TRBJ2-3; 14 bases line up with TRBD2. This sequence was found in an adult who received the AZD1222 COVID-19 vaccine. The sample consisted of peripheral blood, taken 28 days after the second AZD1222 dose. The CDR3 DNA is TGTGCCAGCAGCTCTAGACTAGCGGGGGGGCTCGGCACAGATACGCAGTATTTT. Protein sequence: CASSSRLAGGLGTDTQYF.